Below are 18 T cell receptor beta chains sequenced from a single sample in a study of blood T cell repertoires in COVID-19. The protocol was immunoSEQ multiplex PCR, while the TCRdb copy is restricted to in-frame clones and leaves out a portion. The table shows 110,000 to 150,000 clones, with approximately 84% occurring only once. Input material: PBMCs or T cells enriched from blood (not recorded which). Receptors originate from a young woman who had been exposed to COVID-19.

The chain employs TRBV19 and TRBJ1-1, with TRBD1 as a possible D gene (6 bases). This CDR3 comprises 15 residues. V was cut by 3 bases and J by 8 bases, with 19 bases left in between. Germline V lookup: CDR1 LNHDA, CDR2 SQIVND (reference sequence). CDR3 in amino acids: CASSIARDKSLEAFF. The CDR3 coding sequence is TGTGCCAGTAGTATTGCCCGGGACAAGTCTTTAGAAGCTTTCTTT.

V usage is TRBV5-1 and J usage is TRBJ2-1, with 8 nucleotides matching TRBD2. Unmatched junction bases numbered 16, after V lost 6 bases and J lost 5 bases. Looked up from germline, CDR1 is SGHRS and CDR2 is YFSETQ. This CDR3 contains 17 residues. CDR3 amino acids: CASTPFRSGSVHNEQFF. The CDR3 region has the DNA TGCGCCAGCACCCCATTCAGAAGCGGGAGTGTCCACAATGAGCAGTTCTTC. Drawing the rest from reference TRBV5-1 and TRBJ2-1, the complete variable domain is KAGVTQTPRYLIKTRGQQVTLSCSPISGHRSVSWYQQTPGQGLQFLFEYFSETQRNKGNFPGRFSGRQFSNSRSEMNVSTLELGDSALYLCASTPFRSGSVHNEQFFGPGTRLTVL.

The chain couples TRBV29-1 to TRBJ2-7; D perhaps matches TRBD1 (5 bases). V was shortened by 1 base and J by 4 bases, with 11 bases between the two germline ends. In germline, CDR1 is SQVTM, CDR2 ANQGSEA. The CDR3 is 13 residues long. For the CDR3, the DNA is TGCAGCGTTGAAGTGGGGCAGGGTTACGAGCAGTACTTC. It translates to CSVEVGQGYEQYF.

V gene TRBV18 combines with J gene TRBJ1-2; D is unresolved. V was pared by 0 bases and J by 4 bases, with 12 bases between. This CDR3 spans 15 amino acids. The germline V gene has CDR1 KGHSH and CDR2 LQKENI. As DNA, the CDR3 is TGTGCCAGCTCACCACCGGTGGAGCGAGGCTATGGCTACACCTTC. This sequence encodes CASSPPVERGYGYTF. Using reference TRBV18 and TRBJ1-2 for the parts outside the CDR3, the full variable domain is NAGVMQNPRHLVRRRGQEARLRCSPMKGHSHVYWYRQLPEEGLKFMVYLQKENIIDESGMPKERFSAEFPKEGPSILRIQQVVRGDSAAYFCASSPPVERGYGYTFGSGTRLTVV.

V and J are TRBV5-8 and TRBJ1-3; no clear D. CDR1 is SGHTS, CDR2 YDEGEE, per germline. V gave up 3 bases and J gave up 1 base, with 11 bases separating them. This CDR3 contains 15 residues. This CDR3 reads CASSSGDNSGNTIYF. The CDR3 nucleotides read TGTGCCAGCAGCTCCGGGGATAATTCTGGAAACACCATATATTTT.

The chain joins TRBV27 to TRBJ2-1; D gene unclear. The germline gives CDR1 MNHEY, CDR2 SMNVEV (reference sequence). V was clipped by 0 bases and J by 4 bases, with 4 bases between them. The CDR3 is made up of 13 amino acids. Written as DNA, the CDR3 is TGTGCCAGCAGTTTATCCCCGTACAATGAGCAGTTCTTC. It is translated as CASSLSPYNEQFF.

The chain links TRBV2 to TRBJ1-2; D perhaps matches TRBD1 (5 bases). Germline CDR1 and CDR2: SNHLY and FYNNEI. V was shortened by 0 bases and J by 7 bases, with 15 bases between the two germline ends. The CDR3 extends over 15 amino acids. CDR3 coding DNA: TGTGCCAGCAGTGAAGCGGAGCTGCGGGGGGTTGGCTACACCTTC. Translating gives CASSEAELRGVGYTF.

The V call is TRBV27, the J call TRBJ1-4, with a possible D match to TRBD1 (6 bases). The germline V gene encodes CDR1 MNHEY and CDR2 SMNVEV (reference sequence). Trimming took 7 bases from V and 5 from J, leaving 11 bases between them. The CDR3 loop spans 13 amino acids. The CDR3 loop reads CASTDRFNEKLFF. CDR3 coding DNA: TGTGCCAGCACTGACAGGTTCAATGAAAAACTGTTTTTT.

J is TRBJ2-2 and V is TRBV30, with 7 bases fitting TRBD1. V dropped 3 bases and J dropped 6; count of bases not matched to a gene: 4. CDR3 length equals 13 residues. CDR1 is GTSNPN, CDR2 SVGIG, per germline (reference sequence). The CDR3 loop reads CAWSVQGPGELFF. CDR3 nucleotides: TGTGCCTGGAGCGTACAGGGGCCCGGGGAGCTGTTTTTT.

This chain uses TRBV18 with TRBJ2-7; D may be TRBD1 (5 bases). Germline lookup yields CDR1 KGHSH and CDR2 LQKENI. This CDR3 has 11 amino acids. The V and J ends lost 4 bases and 6 bases respectively, with 7 bases between them. In DNA, the CDR3 is TGTGCCAGCTCACTCCAGGGCGAGCAGTACTTC. Translation: CASSLQGEQYF.

Written as DNA, the CDR3 is TGTGCCAGCAGCCTGACTTACCAAGAGACCCAGTACTTC. Protein: CASSLTYQETQYF. V gene TRBV5-4 combines with J gene TRBJ2-5, with D unclear. The CDR3 sequence is 13 residues long. Trimming left V 4 bases short and J 0 bases short, with 7 bases between. Germline-derived CDR1 and CDR2 are SGHNT and YYREEE (reference sequence).

This clone was seen once. The chain is built from TRBV11-1 and TRBJ2-7; 8 bases agree with TRBD1. The trim removed 5 bases at V and 2 bases at J, leaving 8 bases unmatched. This CDR3 comprises 15 residues. Germline V lookup: CDR1 SGHAT, CDR2 FQDESV (reference sequence). The CDR3 DNA follows: TGTGCCAGCAGCCTCCCAGGGGGCATGGCCTACGAGCAGTACTTC. Encoded protein: CASSLPGGMAYEQYF.

The rearrangement uses TRBV6-2 or TRBV6-3 and TRBJ2-1, with 10 bases matching TRBD2. The J segment lost 7 bases and the V segment lost 4 bases, leaving 7 bases of the junction unmatched. Germline V lookup: CDR1 MNHEY, CDR2 SVGEGT. This CDR3 comprises 15 residues. Here the CDR3 DNA reads TGTGCCAGCAGTTTCCTAGCGGGAGTTCGGAATGAGCAGTTCTTC. Translation: CASSFLAGVRNEQFF.

This chain connects TRBV5-1 to TRBJ1-2; 7 positions match TRBD1. Germline V CDR1 and CDR2: SGHRS, YFSETQ. With V trimmed by 2 bases and J by 7 bases, 8 bases remained unmatched. There are 14 residues in the CDR3. The CDR3 spells CASSLQTGQGGYTF. Here the CDR3 DNA reads TGCGCCAGCAGCTTACAGACAGGGCAGGGTGGCTACACCTTC.

This chain uses TRBV4-1 with TRBJ1-2, with 8 positions matching TRBD1. Losses at the gene ends were 1 base for V and 8 bases for J; bases not matched to a gene: 9. This CDR3 has 15 residues. Germline lookup yields CDR1 MGHRA and CDR2 YSYEKL. The DNA of the CDR3 is TGCGCCAGCAGCCAAGCGGATGGACAGGGACGGGGCTACACCTTC. Its translation: CASSQADGQGRGYTF.

The chain carries TRBV28 and TRBJ2-1; TRBD1 might be the D (5 bases). This CDR3 has 17 amino acids. Trimming cost V 1 base and J 5 bases, with 18 bases left between them. Germline CDR1 MDHEN, CDR2 SYDVKM. This CDR3 is CASSLSLGRVGDNEQFF. The CDR3 nucleotides are TGTGCCAGCAGTTTATCCCTCGGCAGGGTCGGCGACAATGAGCAGTTCTTC.

This chain joins TRBV19 and TRBJ2-3; perhaps TRBD2 as D (5 bases). The germline V gene has CDR1 LNHDA and CDR2 SQIVND (reference sequence). The CDR3 totals 14 residues. The V and J ends lost 8 bases and 2 bases respectively, with 14 bases between them. The CDR3 here is CASGNGGPTDTQYF. The DNA of the CDR3 is TGTGCCAGTGGTAACGGCGGGCCCACAGATACGCAGTATTTT.

This clone was counted once. V gene TRBV5-8 combines with J gene TRBJ2-1; D possibly corresponds to TRBD1 (7 bases). This CDR3 contains 15 residues. Germline assignment: CDR1 SGHTS and CDR2 YDEGEE. V was trimmed by 5 bases and J by 10 bases, leaving 22 bases between them. The CDR3 loop is CASRYDRDWEEEQFF. The CDR3 DNA reads as TGTGCCAGCAGATACGACAGGGATTGGGAGGAGGAGCAGTTCTTC.